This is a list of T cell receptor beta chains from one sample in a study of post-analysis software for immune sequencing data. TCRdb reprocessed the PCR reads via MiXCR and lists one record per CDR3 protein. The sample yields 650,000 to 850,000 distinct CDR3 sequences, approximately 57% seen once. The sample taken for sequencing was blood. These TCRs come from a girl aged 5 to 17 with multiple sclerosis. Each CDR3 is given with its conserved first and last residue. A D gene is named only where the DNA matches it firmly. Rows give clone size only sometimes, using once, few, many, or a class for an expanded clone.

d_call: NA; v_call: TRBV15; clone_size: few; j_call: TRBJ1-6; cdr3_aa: CATSREGGGGSPLHF; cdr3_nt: TGTGCCACCAGCAGAGAAGGAGGGGGTGGTTCACCCCTCCACTTT
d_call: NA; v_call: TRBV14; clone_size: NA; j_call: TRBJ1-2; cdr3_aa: CASSQESRGFYGYTF; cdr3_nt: TGTGCCAGCAGCCAAGAATCCAGGGGCTTCTATGGCTACACCTTC
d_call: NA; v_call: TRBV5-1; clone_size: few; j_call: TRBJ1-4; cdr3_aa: CASSSLGYGHATNEKLFF; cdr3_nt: TGCGCCAGCAGCTCGTTGGGGTATGGGCATGCAACTAATGAAAAACTGTTTTTT
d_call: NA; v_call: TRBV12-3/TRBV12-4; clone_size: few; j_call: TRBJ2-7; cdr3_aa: CASTPGALYEQYF; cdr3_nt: TGTGCCAGCACCCCAGGGGCCCTTTACGAGCAGTACTTC
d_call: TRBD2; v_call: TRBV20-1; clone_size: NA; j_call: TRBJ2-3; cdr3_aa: CSARDLIAGASGTQYF; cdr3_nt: TGCAGTGCTAGAGATCTTATAGCGGGGGCCTCAGGGACGCAGTATTTT
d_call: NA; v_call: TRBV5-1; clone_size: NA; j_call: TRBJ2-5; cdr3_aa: CASTSTGTTETQYF; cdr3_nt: TGCGCCAGCACCTCGACCGGGACGACGGAGACCCAGTACTTC
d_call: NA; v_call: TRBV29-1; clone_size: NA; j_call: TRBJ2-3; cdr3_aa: CSVEVSTDTQYF; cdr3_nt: TGCAGCGTTGAAGTCTCCACAGATACGCAGTATTTT
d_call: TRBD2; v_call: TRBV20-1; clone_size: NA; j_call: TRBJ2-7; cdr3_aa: CSAPTSGSGEQYF; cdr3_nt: TGCAGTGCCCCGACTAGCGGGAGTGGCGAGCAGTACTTC
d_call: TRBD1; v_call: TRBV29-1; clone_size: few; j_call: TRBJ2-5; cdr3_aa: CSVAIHGQGRETQYF; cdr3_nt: TGCAGCGTCGCAATCCACGGACAGGGTCGGGAGACCCAGTACTTC
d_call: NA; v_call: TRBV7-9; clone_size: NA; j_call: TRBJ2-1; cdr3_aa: CASSSPSSYNEQFF; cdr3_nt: TGTGCCAGCAGTTCGCCCAGCTCCTACAATGAGCAGTTCTTC